The T cell receptor beta chain under discussion was sequenced for a study of shared clonotypes between healthy human individuals. Each subset's genomic DNA was split evenly across several immunoSEQ plates. Loaded into unsorted PBMC replicate PCRs was 300 ng DNA, approximately 30,000 T cell genomes. The protocol was immunoSEQ multiplex PCR, while the TCRdb copy is restricted to in-frame clones and leaves out a portion. The profile shows around 450,000 clones, more than 75% of them singletons. Germline CDR1 and CDR2: SGHTA and FQGNSA. V was cut by 5 bases and J by 0 bases, with 14 bases left in between. This CDR3 comprises 16 residues.

The source is a woman between 40 and 50 years old in good health. Some clones in this sample may be carry-over from other donors' samples. The sequencing input was PBMCs. This chain joins TRBV7-2 and TRBJ2-1, with D perhaps TRBD2 (5 bases). CDR3 residues: CASSPAGGGSYNEQFF. In DNA, the CDR3 is TGTGCCAGCAGCCCCGCTGGCGGAGGCTCCTACAATGAGCAGTTCTTC.